The 12 T cell receptor beta chains given below trace back to one sample, sequenced in a study of cytomegalovirus exposure and HLA in healthy donors. Both 60 Vbeta primers and 13 Jbeta primers went into the PCR. Sequencing used immunoSEQ multiplex PCR; TCRdb keeps in-frame clones, though not all of them. The data hold about 160,000 clones, with about four fifths observed a single time. Sequenced sample: PBMCs. The source is a male donor in good health and CMV-seronegative.

V usage is TRBV6-1 and J usage is TRBJ1-5; D is ambiguous. The CDR3 covers 14 residues. Trimming shortened V by 6 bases and J by 2 bases, and 11 bases separated the two germline ends. The germline V gene has CDR1 MNHNS and CDR2 SASEGT. CDR3 bases: TGTGCCAGCAGACAGTTGGCTGGCAATCAGCCCCAGCATTTT. This sequence encodes CASRQLAGNQPQHF.

The rearrangement joins TRBV6-5 to TRBJ2-7; 11 bases agree with TRBD2. The CDR3 loop spans 14 amino acids. The V gene end was trimmed by 11 bases and the J gene end by 7 bases; junction bases not matched to a gene: 13. Germline CDR1 reads MNHEY; CDR2 reads SVGAGI. The CDR3 loop reads CASTPGLAVLEQYF. The CDR3 region has the DNA TGTGCCTCCACGCCGGGACTAGCGGTTCTGGAGCAGTACTTC.

The chain combines TRBV2 with TRBJ2-7, with 7 bases that match TRBD1. V shed 6 bases, J shed 0 bases, and the junction held 8 bases outside the gene matches. The germline CDR1 and CDR2 sequences are SNHLY and FYNNEI. The CDR3 has 15 residues. CDR3 bases: TGTGCCAGCAGCGTGGACAGGATTTCCTCCTACGAGCAGTACTTC. Translating it yields CASSVDRISSYEQYF. Looking up the rest from reference TRBV2 and TRBJ2-7 gives the full variable domain: EPEVTQTPSHQVTQMGQEVILRCVPISNHLYFYWYRQILGQKVEFLVSFYNNEISEKSEIFDDQFSVERPDGSNFTLKIRSTKLEDSAMYFCASSVDRISSYEQYFGPGTRLTVT.

This CDR3 reads CSVVGGGTSEYNEQFF. CDR3 sequence (DNA): TGCAGCGTTGTCGGGGGCGGGACTAGCGAATACAATGAGCAGTTCTTC. The chain links TRBV29-1 to TRBJ2-1; TRBD2 aligns across 10 bases. With V trimmed by 4 bases and J by 4 bases, 10 bases remained unmatched. From germline, CDR1 is SQVTM and CDR2 ANQGSEA. CDR3 size: 16 residues.

The gene calls are TRBV1 and TRBJ2-5; whether TRBD1, the table's D call, matches the DNA was not checked. TRBV1 is termed a pseudogene. The CDR3 covers 15 residues. The CDR3 coding sequence is TGCACCAGCAGCCTATACAGGGGGCGTCAAGAGACCCAGTACTTC. Its translation: CTSSLYRGRQETQYF.

The chain couples TRBV6-5 to TRBJ2-2; D is possibly TRBD2 (6 bases). The CDR3 sequence is 15 residues long. Germline loops: CDR1 MNHEY, CDR2 SVGAGI. V was shortened by 4 bases and J by 2 bases, with 11 bases between the two germline ends. The CDR3 DNA sequence: TGTGCCAGCAGTTGGTGGCGGGGCAACACCGGGGAGCTGTTTTTT. Protein: CASSWWRGNTGELFF.

The chain links TRBV28 to TRBJ2-1; 9 bases agree with TRBD1. V gave up 2 bases and J gave up 10 bases; unmatched junction bases: 6. Germline-derived CDR1 and CDR2 are MDHEN and SYDVKM. The CDR3 contains 14 residues. CDR3 loop: CASSLRTGAMEQFF. The CDR3 DNA is TGTGCCAGCAGTTTAAGGACAGGGGCTATGGAGCAGTTCTTC.

The rearrangement uses TRBV7-8 and TRBJ1-2; D gene ambiguous. CDR3 length: 13 amino acids. V was cut by 0 bases and J by 5 bases, with 7 bases left in between. Germline CDR1 is SGHVS and CDR2 is FQNEAQ. The CDR3 region has the DNA TGTGCCAGCAGCTTAGCACAAGATTATGGCTACACCTTC. The encoded protein is CASSLAQDYGYTF.

This chain links TRBV28 with TRBJ1-3, with 10 bases that match TRBD1. Germline V gene sequence: CDR1 MDHEN, CDR2 SYDVKM. This CDR3 has 16 residues. The junction had 5 bases not matched to a gene; V was cut back by 4 bases and J by 2 bases. CDR3 in DNA: TGTGCCAGCAGTTCCCGCGACAGGGGGCCTGGAAACACCATATATTTT. Encoded protein: CASSSRDRGPGNTIYF. The full variable domain, with the rest looked up from reference TRBV28 and TRBJ1-3, is DVKVTQSSRYLVKRTGEKVFLECVQDMDHENMFWYRQDPGLGLRLIYFSYDVKMKEKGDIPEGYSVSREKKERFSLILESASTNQTSMYLCASSSRDRGPGNTIYFGEGSWLTVV.

The gene calls are TRBV7-3 and TRBJ2-1; 8 bases are shared with TRBD1. CDR1 and CDR2 (germline): SGHTA, FQGTGA. This CDR3 has 13 residues. V dropped 3 bases and J dropped 10; count of bases not matched to a gene: 5. This CDR3 is CASSFIGQGEQFF. CDR3 coding DNA: TGTGCCAGCAGCTTTATCGGACAGGGAGAGCAGTTCTTC.

The rearrangement uses TRBV6-5 and TRBJ1-1; the D is unclear. V shed 0 bases and J shed 6 bases, with 14 bases lying between them. CDR1 is MNHEY, CDR2 SVGAGI, per germline. This CDR3 is 15 amino acids long. CDR3 protein: CASSYSTPYFAEAFF. CDR3 DNA sequence: TGTGCCAGCAGTTACTCGACTCCGTATTTCGCTGAAGCTTTCTTT.

The chain links TRBV19 to TRBJ2-5; TRBD2 agrees at 11 bases. The DNA end favors TRBJ2-7, so the J call may be wrong. Germline CDR1 LNHDA, CDR2 SQIVND (reference sequence). This CDR3 region has 16 residues. For the CDR3, the DNA is TGTGCCAGTAGACAATCGGGACTAGCGGATTCCTACGAGCAGTACTTC. This translates into CASRQSGLADSYEQYF.